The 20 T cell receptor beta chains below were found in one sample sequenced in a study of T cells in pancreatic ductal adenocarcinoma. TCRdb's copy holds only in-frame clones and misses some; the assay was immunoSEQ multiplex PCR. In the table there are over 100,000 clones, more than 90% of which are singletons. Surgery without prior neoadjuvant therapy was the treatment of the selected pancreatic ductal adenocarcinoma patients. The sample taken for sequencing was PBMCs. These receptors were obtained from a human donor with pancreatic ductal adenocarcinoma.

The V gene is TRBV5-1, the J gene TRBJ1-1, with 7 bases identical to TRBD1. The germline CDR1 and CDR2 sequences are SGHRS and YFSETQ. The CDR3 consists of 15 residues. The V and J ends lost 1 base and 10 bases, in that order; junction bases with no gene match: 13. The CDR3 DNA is TGCGCCAGCAGCTTGCCGGGAGGGGGCCCCCGCCCAGCTTTCTTT. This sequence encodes CASSLPGGGPRPAFF.

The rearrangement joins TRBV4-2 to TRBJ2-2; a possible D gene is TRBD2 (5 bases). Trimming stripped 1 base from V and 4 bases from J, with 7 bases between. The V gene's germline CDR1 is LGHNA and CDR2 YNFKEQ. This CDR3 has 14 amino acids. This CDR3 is CASSQGESTGELFF. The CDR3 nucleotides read TGTGCCAGCAGCCAAGGGGAGAGCACCGGGGAGCTGTTTTTT.

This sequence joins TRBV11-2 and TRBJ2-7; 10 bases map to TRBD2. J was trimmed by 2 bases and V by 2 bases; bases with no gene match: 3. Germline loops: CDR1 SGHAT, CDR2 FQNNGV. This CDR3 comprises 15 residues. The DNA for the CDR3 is TGTGCCAGCAGCTTATTTACTAGCGGGGCCTACGAGCAGTACTTC. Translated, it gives CASSLFTSGAYEQYF. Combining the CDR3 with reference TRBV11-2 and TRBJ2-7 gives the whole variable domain EAGVAQSPRYKIIEKRQSVAFWCNPISGHATLYWYQQILGQGPKLLIQFQNNGVVDDSQLPKDRFSAERLKGVDSTLKIQPAKLEDSAVYLCASSLFTSGAYEQYFGPGTRLTVT.

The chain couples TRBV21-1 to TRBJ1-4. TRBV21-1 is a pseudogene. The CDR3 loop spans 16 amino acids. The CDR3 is CASSKLGISGDEKLFF. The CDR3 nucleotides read TGTGCCAGCAGCAAACTAGGGATCTCCGGGGATGAAAAACTGTTTTTT.

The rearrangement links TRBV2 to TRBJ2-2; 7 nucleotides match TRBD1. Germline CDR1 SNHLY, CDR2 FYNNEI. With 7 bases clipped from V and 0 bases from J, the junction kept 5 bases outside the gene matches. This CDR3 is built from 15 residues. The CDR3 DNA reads TGTGCCAGCACCAGGGACAGAACGAACACCGGGGAGCTGTTTTTT. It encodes CASTRDRTNTGELFF.

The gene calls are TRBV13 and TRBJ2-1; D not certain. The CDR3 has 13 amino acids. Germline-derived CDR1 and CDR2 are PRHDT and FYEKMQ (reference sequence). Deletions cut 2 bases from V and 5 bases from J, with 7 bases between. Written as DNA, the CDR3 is TGTGCCAGCAGCTTATACACTAACAATGAGCAGTTCTTC. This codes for CASSLYTNNEQFF.

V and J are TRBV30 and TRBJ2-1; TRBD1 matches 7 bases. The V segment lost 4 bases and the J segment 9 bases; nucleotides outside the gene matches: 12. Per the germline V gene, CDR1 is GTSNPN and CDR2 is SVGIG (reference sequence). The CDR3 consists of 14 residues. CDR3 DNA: TGTGCCTGGATAGGTCCAGGGGGTTTCGGTGAGCAGTTCTTC. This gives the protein CAWIGPGGFGEQFF.

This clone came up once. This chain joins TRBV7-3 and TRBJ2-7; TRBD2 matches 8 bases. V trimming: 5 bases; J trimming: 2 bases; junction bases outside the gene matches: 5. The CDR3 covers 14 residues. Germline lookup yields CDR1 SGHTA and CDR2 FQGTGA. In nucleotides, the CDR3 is TGTGCCAGCAGCCCCAGCGGGAGTGCCTACGAGCAGTACTTC. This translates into CASSPSGSAYEQYF.

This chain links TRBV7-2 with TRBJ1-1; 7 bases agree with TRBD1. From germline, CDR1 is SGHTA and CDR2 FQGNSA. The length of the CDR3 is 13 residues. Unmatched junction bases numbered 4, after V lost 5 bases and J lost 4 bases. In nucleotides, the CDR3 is TGTGCCAGCAGCCCAGGGGGACCCACTGAAGCTTTCTTT. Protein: CASSPGGPTEAFF.

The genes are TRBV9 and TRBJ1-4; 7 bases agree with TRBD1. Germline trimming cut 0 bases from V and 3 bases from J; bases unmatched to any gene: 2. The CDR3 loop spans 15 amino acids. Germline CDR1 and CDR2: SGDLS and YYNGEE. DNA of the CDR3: TGTGCCAGCAGCGTAGGGGGACAGCCTAATGAAAAACTGTTTTTT. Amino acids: CASSVGGQPNEKLFF.

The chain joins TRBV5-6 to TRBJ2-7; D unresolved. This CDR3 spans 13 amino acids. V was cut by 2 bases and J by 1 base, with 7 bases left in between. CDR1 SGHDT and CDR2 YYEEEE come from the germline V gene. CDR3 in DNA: TGTGCCAGCAGCTTAGGAGCTTCCTACGAGCAGTACTTC. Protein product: CASSLGASYEQYF.

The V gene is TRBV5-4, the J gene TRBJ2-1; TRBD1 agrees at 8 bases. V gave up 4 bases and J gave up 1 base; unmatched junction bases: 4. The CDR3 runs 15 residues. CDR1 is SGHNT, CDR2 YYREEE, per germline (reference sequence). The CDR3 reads CASSPGTGSYNEQFF. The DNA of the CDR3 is TGTGCCAGCAGCCCCGGGACAGGATCCTACAATGAGCAGTTCTTC.

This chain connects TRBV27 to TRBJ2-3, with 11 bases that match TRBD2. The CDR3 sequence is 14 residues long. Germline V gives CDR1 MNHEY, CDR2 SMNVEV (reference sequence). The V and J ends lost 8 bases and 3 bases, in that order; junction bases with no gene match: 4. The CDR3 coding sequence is TGTGCCAGCGCGACTAGCGGGAAGACAGATACGCAGTATTTT. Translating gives CASATSGKTDTQYF.

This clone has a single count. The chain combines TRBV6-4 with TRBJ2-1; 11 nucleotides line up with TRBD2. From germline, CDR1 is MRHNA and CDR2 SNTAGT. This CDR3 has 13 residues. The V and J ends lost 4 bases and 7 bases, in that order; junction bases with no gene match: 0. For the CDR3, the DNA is TGTGCCAGCAGTGGACTAGCGGGAAATGAGCAGTTCTTC. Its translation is CASSGLAGNEQFF.

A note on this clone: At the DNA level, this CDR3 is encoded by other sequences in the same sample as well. DNA of the CDR3: TGTGCCAGCAGCTCCCCGGGTGGATACGAGCAGTACTTC. Encoded protein: CASSSPGGYEQYF. The chain employs TRBV7-2 and TRBJ2-7; D gene ambiguous. Looked up from germline, CDR1 is SGHTA and CDR2 is FQGNSA. Trimming stripped 4 bases from V and 4 bases from J, with 11 bases between. CDR3 size: 13 residues.

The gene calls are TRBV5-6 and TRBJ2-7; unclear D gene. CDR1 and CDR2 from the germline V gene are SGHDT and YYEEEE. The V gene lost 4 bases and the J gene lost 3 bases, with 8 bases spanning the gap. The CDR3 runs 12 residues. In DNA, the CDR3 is TGTGCCAGCAGCGCCCAGTTCTACGAGCAGTACTTC. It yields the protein CASSAQFYEQYF.

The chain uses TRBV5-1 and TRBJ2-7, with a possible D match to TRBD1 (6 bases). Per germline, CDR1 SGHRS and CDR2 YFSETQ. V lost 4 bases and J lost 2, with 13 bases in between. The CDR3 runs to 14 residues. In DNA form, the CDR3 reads TGCGCCAGCAGCCTCCGGGACATTACCTACGAGCAGTACTTC. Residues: CASSLRDITYEQYF.

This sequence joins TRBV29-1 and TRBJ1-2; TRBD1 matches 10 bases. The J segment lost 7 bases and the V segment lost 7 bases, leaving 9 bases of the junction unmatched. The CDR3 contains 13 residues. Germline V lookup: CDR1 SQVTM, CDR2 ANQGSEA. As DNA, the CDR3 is TGCAGCGAATTCACGGGACAGGGGATTGGCTACACCTTC. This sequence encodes CSEFTGQGIGYTF.

CDR3 in amino acids: CASSYGVGQNGGELFF. The CDR3 nucleotides read TGTGCCAGCAGTTACGGGGTGGGACAGAACGGCGGGGAGCTGTTTTTT. This chain uses TRBV6-5 with TRBJ2-2; 7 bases map to TRBD1. V dropped 2 bases and J dropped 7; count of bases not matched to a gene: 10. The CDR3 has 16 residues. CDR1 and CDR2 (germline): MNHEY, SVGAGI.

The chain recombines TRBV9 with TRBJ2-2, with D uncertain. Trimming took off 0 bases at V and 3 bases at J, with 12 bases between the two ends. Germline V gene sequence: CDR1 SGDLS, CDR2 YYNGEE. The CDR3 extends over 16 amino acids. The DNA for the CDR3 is TGTGCCAGCAGCGTAGTAGAACCCCCGGACACCGGGGAGCTGTTTTTT. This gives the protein CASSVVEPPDTGELFF.